The 29 T cell receptor beta chains in this list originate from one sample, sequenced in a study of identical twins. Each CDR3 protein gets one entry after TCRdb re-called the 5' RACE reads with MiXCR. The table lists more than 1.5 million distinct CDR3 sequences, around 29% of them singletons. The sample was cord blood. All receptors derive from a newborn girl in good health.

The CDR3 reads CASSNRGSFEKLFF. Written as DNA, the CDR3 is TGTGCCAGCAGCAATCGAGGGAGTTTTGAAAAACTGTTTTTT. This chain connects TRBV21-1 to TRBJ1-4. TRBV21-1 corresponds to a pseudogene. CDR3 size: 14 residues.

This clonotype was counted between two and nine times. The chain links TRBV6-1 to TRBJ1-1; D is unresolved. CDR1 and CDR2 from the germline V gene are MNHNS and SASEGT. This CDR3 is 13 amino acids long. Between the trimmed V and J ends, which lost 6 bases and 1 base, there was a span of 9 bases. In DNA, the CDR3 is TGTGCCAGCAGGGAGGCGTCGAACACTGAAGCTTTCTTT. As protein: CASREASNTEAFF.

The chain employs TRBV29-1 and TRBJ2-7; maybe TRBD2 (7 bases). Germline lookup yields CDR1 SQVTM and CDR2 ANQGSEA. This CDR3 is 17 amino acids long. With 0 bases removed from V and 0 bases from J, the gap between germline ends came to 18 bases. CDR3 bases: TGCAGCGTTGAAGATGCTACAGGGTCGGGAGGCTCCTACGAGCAGTACTTC. It codes for CSVEDATGSGGSYEQYF.

This clonotype occurred a few times. The V call is TRBV12-3 or TRBV12-4, the J call TRBJ2-3, with D perhaps matching TRBD1 or TRBD2 (5 bases each). V lost 2 bases to trimming and J lost 1 base, with 16 bases between them. The CDR3 covers 17 residues. CDR3 loop: CASSLSIAGRGTDTQYF. CDR3 bases: TGTGCCAGCAGTTTAAGTATCGCAGGGCGGGGCACAGATACGCAGTATTTT.

The rearrangement links TRBV20-1 to TRBJ1-2; possible D gene TRBD1, 6 bases. CDR1 and CDR2 (germline): DFQATT, SNEGSKA (reference sequence). Deletions cut 1 base from V and 1 base from J, with 16 bases between. This CDR3 region has 16 residues. In DNA, the CDR3 is TGCAGTGCTAGAGGGGGGGGGCCGAACCTTAACTATGGCTACACCTTC. This gives the protein CSARGGGPNLNYGYTF.

The chain links TRBV6-6 to TRBJ2-5; D is undetermined. From germline, CDR1 is MNHNY and CDR2 SVGAGI (reference sequence). The V and J ends lost 6 bases and 4 bases respectively, with 15 bases between them. The length of the CDR3 is 14 residues. CDR3 bases: TGTGCCAGCAGATTCTCCCAGGTTCGAGAGACCCAGTACTTC. Translated: CASRFSQVRETQYF.

This clonotype has only a few counts. V usage is TRBV5-1 and J usage is TRBJ2-3; D not resolved. Looked up from germline, CDR1 is SGHRS and CDR2 is YFSETQ. Trimming left V 0 bases short and J 1 base short, with 12 bases between. There are 16 residues in the CDR3. Written as DNA, the CDR3 is TGCGCCAGCAGCTTGGCTCTAGGTGGCGGCACAGATACGCAGTATTTT. Residues: CASSLALGGGTDTQYF.

This clonotype was found a few times. V gene TRBV10-3 combines with J gene TRBJ2-1; TRBD2 is a possible D gene (5 bases). The CDR3 covers 14 residues. Between the trimmed V and J ends, which lost 2 bases and 5 bases, there was a span of 10 bases. CDR1 and CDR2 (germline): ENHRY, SYGVKD. CDR3 DNA sequence: TGTGCCATCAGTGAGCCCCTAGCCCACAATGAGCAGTTCTTC. Encoded protein: CAISEPLAHNEQFF.

V and J are TRBV9 and TRBJ1-1; D is unclear. From germline, CDR1 is SGDLS and CDR2 YYNGEE. The CDR3 extends over 13 amino acids. Trimming left V 4 bases short and J 6 bases short, with 13 bases between. CDR3 sequence: CASSPSTEPEAFF. Written as DNA, the CDR3 is TGTGCCAGCAGCCCCTCCACCGAACCTGAAGCTTTCTTT.

The chain joins TRBV20-1 to TRBJ2-7, with 12 bases matching TRBD2. The V gene's germline CDR1 is DFQATT and CDR2 SNEGSKA (reference sequence). The CDR3 has 15 residues. V shed 6 bases, J shed 7 bases, and the junction held 13 bases outside the gene matches. CDR3 protein: CSASPLAGGLREQYF. In nucleotides, the CDR3 is TGCAGTGCCTCTCCACTAGCGGGAGGATTGAGGGAGCAGTACTTC.

J is TRBJ1-4 and V is TRBV3-1; TRBD1 matches 7 bases. Germline V lookup: CDR1 LGHDT, CDR2 YNNKEL (reference sequence). The CDR3 extends over 15 amino acids. The V and J ends lost 0 bases and 8 bases, in that order; junction bases with no gene match: 6. The chain's CDR3 is CASSQDRGGAEKLFF. The CDR3 nucleotides read TGTGCCAGCAGCCAAGATCGAGGGGGCGCGGAAAAACTGTTTTTT.

This clonotype came up many times. J is TRBJ2-7 and V is TRBV12-3 or TRBV12-4; 8 bases match TRBD1. The J segment lost 3 bases and the V segment lost 5 bases, leaving 9 bases of the junction unmatched. This CDR3 comprises 15 residues. This CDR3 reads CASSDEQGVYYEQYF. For the CDR3, the DNA is TGTGCCAGCAGTGACGAACAGGGGGTGTACTACGAGCAGTACTTC.

This sequence joins TRBV4-1 and TRBJ1-2; TRBD1 agrees at 8 bases. CDR1 is MGHRA and CDR2 is YSYEKL in the germline V gene. The CDR3 spans 18 residues. Trimming removed 1 base from V and 4 bases from J; junction bases left unmatched: 14. CDR3 amino acids: CASSQGGQGAPSGYGYTF. The CDR3 nucleotides are TGCGCCAGCAGCCAAGGAGGCCAGGGGGCGCCAAGCGGCTATGGCTACACCTTC.

This clonotype was counted a few times. The CDR3 region is CASSWTSRVPYNEQFF. In DNA form, the CDR3 reads TGTGCCAGCAGCTGGACTAGCAGGGTACCCTACAATGAGCAGTTCTTC. The rearrangement uses TRBV14 and TRBJ2-1, with TRBD2 matching 8 bases. In germline, CDR1 is SGHDN, CDR2 FVKESK. The CDR3 is made up of 16 amino acids. With 5 bases clipped from V and 2 bases from J, the junction kept 8 bases outside the gene matches. The variable domain in full, with the rest retrieved from reference TRBV14 and TRBJ2-1, is EAGVTQFPSHSVIEKGQTVTLRCDPISGHDNLYWYRRVMGKEIKFLLHFVKESKQDESGMPNNRFLAERTGGTYSTLKVQPAELEDSGVYFCASSWTSRVPYNEQFFGPGTRLTVL.

The chain uses TRBV12-3 or TRBV12-4 and TRBJ2-2; TRBD2 agrees at 7 bases. After removal of 7 bases from V and 4 bases from J, the junction contained 9 bases not matched to a gene. The CDR3 length is 15 residues. The chain's CDR3 is CASNPAGTITGELFF. CDR3 sequence (DNA): TGTGCCAGCAATCCAGCGGGGACGATCACCGGGGAGCTGTTTTTT.

V is TRBV3-1 and J is TRBJ2-1; TRBD2 aligns across 14 bases. The V and J ends lost 2 bases and 5 bases, in that order; junction bases with no gene match: 17. Germline-derived CDR1 and CDR2 are LGHDT and YNNKEL (reference sequence). This CDR3 has 21 amino acids. The CDR3, as DNA: TGTGCCAGCAGCCAAAGTCTCACGGGACTAGCGGGAGTTGTGGGAAACAATGAGCAGTTCTTC. Translation: CASSQSLTGLAGVVGNNEQFF.

This chain links TRBV15 with TRBJ1-1; a weak D match, TRBD1 (6 bases). Trimming shortened V by 0 bases and J by 0 bases, and 20 bases separated the two germline ends. CDR3 length: 19 residues. CDR1 and CDR2 (germline): LNHNV, YYDKDF (reference sequence). Here the CDR3 DNA reads TGTGCCACCAGCAGAGACGCGCGGGACATCGACGTGATGAACACTGAAGCTTTCTTT. It yields the protein CATSRDARDIDVMNTEAFF.

The J gene is TRBJ1-1, the V gene TRBV5-1; D is uncertain. Trimming took 0 bases from V and 0 from J, leaving 18 bases between them. This CDR3 contains 18 residues. Germline assignment: CDR1 SGHRS and CDR2 YFSETQ. This CDR3 reads CASSLASDGRTMNTEAFF. Written as DNA, the CDR3 is TGCGCCAGCAGCTTGGCTTCGGACGGCCGAACCATGAACACTGAAGCTTTCTTT.

CDR3 DNA sequence: TGCAGCGCCCAGCGGGAGGGCCTTCTGCAGTACTTC. It is translated as CSAQREGLLQYF. This chain uses TRBV29-1 with TRBJ2-5, with TRBD2 matching 10 bases. This CDR3 has 12 amino acids. After removal of 7 bases from V and 11 bases from J, the junction contained 10 bases not matched to a gene. CDR1 SQVTM and CDR2 ANQGSEA come from the germline V gene.

The table lists this clonotype with a few counts. The V call is TRBV27, the J call TRBJ2-7, with D unresolved. The CDR3 totals 15 residues. Germline loops: CDR1 MNHEY, CDR2 SMNVEV (reference sequence). Deletions cut 3 bases from V and 0 bases from J, with 12 bases between. The CDR3 is CASSLAAGISYEQYF. The CDR3 region has the DNA TGTGCCAGCAGTTTGGCCGCAGGTATCTCCTACGAGCAGTACTTC.

There are a few counts of this clonotype. The chain has TRBV9 and TRBJ1-4; D may be TRBD1 (5 bases). The CDR3 loop spans 15 amino acids. Germline-derived CDR1 and CDR2 are SGDLS and YYNGEE. Trimming pared 3 bases from V and 3 bases from J, leaving 12 bases between. The CDR3 coding sequence is TGTGCCAGCAGCGCCGGACAAGGCTCTAATGAAAAACTGTTTTTT. Translating it yields CASSAGQGSNEKLFF.

This clonotype was observed a few times. The V and J genes are TRBV4-1 and TRBJ2-1, with TRBD2 matching over 11 bases. V shed 3 bases, J shed 6 bases, and the junction held 7 bases outside the gene matches. The germline V gene encodes CDR1 MGHRA and CDR2 YSYEKL. CDR3 length: 16 amino acids. The CDR3 loop is CASSHTTSGGFNEQFF. The CDR3 DNA sequence: TGCGCCAGCAGCCACACTACTAGCGGGGGTTTCAATGAGCAGTTCTTC.

This sequence joins TRBV20-1 and TRBJ2-5, with D perhaps TRBD1 or TRBD2 (6 bases each). Per germline, CDR1 DFQATT and CDR2 SNEGSKA (reference sequence). The CDR3 runs to 13 residues. Trimming shortened V by 3 bases and J by 5 bases, and 13 bases separated the two germline ends. This chain's CDR3 is CSARGGLLETQYF. DNA for the CDR3: TGCAGTGCTAGGGGGGGCCTCCTGGAGACCCAGTACTTC.

The sample holds many counts of this clonotype. The chain joins TRBV20-1 to TRBJ2-1, with 12 positions matching TRBD2. The germline V gene has CDR1 DFQATT and CDR2 SNEGSKA (reference sequence). Trimming at V came to 3 bases and at J to 0 bases, leaving 6 bases not matched to a gene. The CDR3 loop spans 17 amino acids. CDR3 residues: CSASTSGGSSSYNEQFF. The CDR3 nucleotides are TGCAGTGCTAGCACTAGCGGGGGGTCGAGCTCCTACAATGAGCAGTTCTTC.

The chain links TRBV20-1 to TRBJ2-1; TRBD2 aligns across 7 bases. The V and J ends lost 4 bases and 10 bases, in that order; junction bases with no gene match: 10. The CDR3 sequence is 13 residues long. CDR1 is DFQATT and CDR2 is SNEGSKA in the germline V gene (reference sequence). In nucleotides, the CDR3 is TGCAGTGCTAAGCTAGCGGTTTCGCGGGAGCAGTTCTTC. Its protein is CSAKLAVSREQFF.

V usage is TRBV24-1 and J usage is TRBJ2-1, with TRBD2 matching 8 bases. The ends lost 10 bases at V and 6 bases at J; junction bases unmatched: 7. The CDR3 spans 13 residues. The germline V gene has CDR1 KGHDR and CDR2 SFDVKD. In DNA, the CDR3 is TGTGCCACAAAAGGGACTAGGAGCAATGAGCAGTTCTTC. Translation: CATKGTRSNEQFF.

There are a few counts of this clonotype. The rearrangement links TRBV11-1 to TRBJ1-6, with 7 positions matching TRBD1. V shed 5 bases, J shed 7 bases, and the junction held 5 bases outside the gene matches. CDR1 is SGHAT and CDR2 is FQDESV in the germline V gene (reference sequence). This CDR3 is 14 amino acids long. The CDR3 is CASSKTGSNSPLHF. The DNA of the CDR3 is TGTGCCAGCAGCAAGACAGGGTCCAATTCACCCCTCCACTTT.

The chain uses TRBV27 and TRBJ1-1; D may be TRBD1 (6 bases). The CDR3 is made up of 12 amino acids. Germline V gene lookup returns CDR1 MNHEY and CDR2 SMNVEV (reference sequence). Trimming took off 7 bases at V and 7 bases at J, with 13 bases between the two ends. The CDR3 is CASTSKGVEAFF. For the CDR3, the DNA is TGTGCCAGCACCTCAAAGGGGGTTGAAGCTTTCTTT.

The rearrangement links TRBV28 to TRBJ2-5; 9 bases agree with TRBD2. The CDR3 is made up of 16 amino acids. From germline, CDR1 is MDHEN and CDR2 SYDVKM. V lost 6 bases to trimming and J lost 6 bases; unmatched junction nucleotides: 14. CDR3 sequence: CASRVTGTSLVKTQYF. DNA for the CDR3: TGTGCCAGCAGGGTTACCGGGACTAGCCTCGTGAAGACCCAGTACTTC. Based on the CDR3 plus reference TRBV28 and TRBJ2-5, the full variable domain is DVKVTQSSRYLVKRTGEKVFLECVQDMDHENMFWYRQDPGLGLRLIYFSYDVKMKEKGDIPEGYSVSREKKERFSLILESASTNQTSMYLCASRVTGTSLVKTQYFGPGTRLLVL.